This T cell receptor beta chain is from a study of neurological immune-mediated disorders. The time point here: longitudinal time-point 1 (baseline). This clonotype was observed at least ten times. Its cognate antigen is unknown. The team produced cDNA through 5'RACE using 10-nucleotide random UMIs. The yield of each sequencing run was over 160 million TCR-beta sequences from 15-18 subjects. TCRdb analysed the 5' RACE reads with MiXCR anew, one entry per CDR3 protein. This sample has some 60,000 distinct CDR3 sequences, with about 10% found just once. Overall study results and limits: The expanded clones of different subjects shared no CDR3 amino acid sequences (suggesting private repertoires in all groups).

Germline CDR1 LNHNV, CDR2 YYDKDF (reference sequence). The CDR3 contains 16 residues. V lost 0 bases to trimming and J lost 2 bases, with 14 bases between them. The sequence was collected from a male donor with HTLV-1-associated myelopathy (HAM/TSP). Sequencing used PBMCs. V is TRBV15 and J is TRBJ2-7; D may be TRBD2 (7 bases). The CDR3 reads CATSRDKGGTPYEQYF. CDR3 bases: TGTGCCACCAGCAGAGATAAGGGGGGGACCCCCTACGAGCAGTACTTC. The full variable domain, its missing parts supplied by reference TRBV15 and TRBJ2-7, is DAMVIQNPRYQVTQFGKPVTLSCSQTLNHNVMYWYQQKSSQAPKLLFHYYDKDFNNEADTPDNFQSRRPNTSFCFLDIRSPGLGDTAMYLCATSRDKGGTPYEQYFGPGTRLTVT.